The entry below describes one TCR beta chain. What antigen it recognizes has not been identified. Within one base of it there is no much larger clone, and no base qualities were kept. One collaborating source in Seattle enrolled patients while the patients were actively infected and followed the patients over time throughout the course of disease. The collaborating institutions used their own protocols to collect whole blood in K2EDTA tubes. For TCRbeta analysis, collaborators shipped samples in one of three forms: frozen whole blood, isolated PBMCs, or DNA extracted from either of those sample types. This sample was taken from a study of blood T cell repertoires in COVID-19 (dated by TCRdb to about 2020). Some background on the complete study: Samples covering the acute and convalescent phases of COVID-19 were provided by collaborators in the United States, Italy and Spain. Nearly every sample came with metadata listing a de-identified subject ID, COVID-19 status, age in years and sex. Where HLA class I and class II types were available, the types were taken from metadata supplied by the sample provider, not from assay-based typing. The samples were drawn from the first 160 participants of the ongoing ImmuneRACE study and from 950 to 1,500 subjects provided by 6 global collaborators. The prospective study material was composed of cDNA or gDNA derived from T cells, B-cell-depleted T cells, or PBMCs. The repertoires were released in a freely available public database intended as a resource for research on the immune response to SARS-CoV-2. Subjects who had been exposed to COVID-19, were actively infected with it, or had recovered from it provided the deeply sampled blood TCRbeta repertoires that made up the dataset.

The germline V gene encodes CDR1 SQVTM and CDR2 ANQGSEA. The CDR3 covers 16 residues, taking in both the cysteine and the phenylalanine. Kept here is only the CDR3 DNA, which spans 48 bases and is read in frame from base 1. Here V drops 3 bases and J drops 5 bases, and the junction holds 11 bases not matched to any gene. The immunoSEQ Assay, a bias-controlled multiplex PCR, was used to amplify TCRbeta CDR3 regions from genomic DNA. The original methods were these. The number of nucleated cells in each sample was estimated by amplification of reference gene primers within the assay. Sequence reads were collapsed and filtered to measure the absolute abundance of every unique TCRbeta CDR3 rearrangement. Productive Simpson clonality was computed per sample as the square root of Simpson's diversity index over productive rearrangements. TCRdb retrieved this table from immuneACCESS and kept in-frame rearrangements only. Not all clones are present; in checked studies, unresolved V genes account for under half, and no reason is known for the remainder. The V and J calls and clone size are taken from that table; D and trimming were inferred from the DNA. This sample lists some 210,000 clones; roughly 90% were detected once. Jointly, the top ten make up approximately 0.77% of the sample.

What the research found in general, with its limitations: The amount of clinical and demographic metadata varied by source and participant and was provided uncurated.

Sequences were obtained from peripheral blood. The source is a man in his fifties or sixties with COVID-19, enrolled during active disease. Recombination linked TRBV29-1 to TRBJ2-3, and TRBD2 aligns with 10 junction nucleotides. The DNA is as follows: TGCAGCGTTGAGTTAACTAGCGGGATGTCAGGAGATACGCAGTATTTT. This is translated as CSVELTSGMSGDTQYF.